What follows are 25 T cell receptor beta chains derived from one specimen sequenced in a study of T cell responses to AZD1222 COVID-19 vaccine. Some clones are missing from TCRdb's copy, which holds only in-frame ones; the method was immunoSEQ multiplex PCR. The sample contains roughly 13,000 clones, more than 80% of which appear only once. The sequencing used peripheral blood, collected 28 days after the second AZD1222 dose. Receptors were obtained from an adult who received the AZD1222 COVID-19 vaccine.

The rearrangement joins TRBV3-1 (or the pseudogene TRBV3-2) to TRBJ1-2; no clear D gene. The V and J ends lost 1 base and 3 bases respectively, with 9 bases between them. CDR3 length equals 14 residues. Germline assignment: CDR1 LGHDT and CDR2 YNNKEL (reference sequence). CDR3 DNA sequence: TGTGCCAGCAGCCAAGGGTCTGTGGACTATGGCTACACCTTC. Amino acids: CASSQGSVDYGYTF.

This chain joins TRBV9 and TRBJ2-3; weak D call: TRBD2 (5 bases). CDR1 and CDR2 from the germline V gene are SGDLS and YYNGEE. This CDR3 contains 16 residues. V gave up 0 bases and J gave up 1 base, with 12 bases separating them. DNA of the CDR3: TGTGCCAGCAGCGTAGGCTCTAGCTGGCGCACAGATACGCAGTATTTT. Protein product: CASSVGSSWRTDTQYF.

The chain links TRBV28 to TRBJ1-2; D is possibly TRBD1 (5 bases). Germline V gene sequence: CDR1 MDHEN, CDR2 SYDVKM. Trimming pared 6 bases from V and 7 bases from J, leaving 18 bases between. The CDR3 has 14 amino acids. The CDR3 sequence: CASRGTGPVSGYTF. Written as DNA, the CDR3 is TGTGCCAGCAGGGGCACGGGGCCGGTCTCTGGCTACACCTTC.

The rearrangement uses TRBV5-1 and TRBJ2-1; D gene uncertain. Germline V gene sequence: CDR1 SGHRS, CDR2 YFSETQ. The CDR3 has 14 residues. V was cut by 7 bases and J by 2 bases, with 13 bases left in between. The CDR3 reads CASATNRAYNEQFF. The CDR3, as DNA: TGCGCCAGCGCTACTAACCGGGCCTACAATGAGCAGTTCTTC.

The genes are TRBV7-8 and TRBJ1-1, with D possibly matching TRBD1 (5 bases). The CDR3 covers 16 residues. Germline lookup yields CDR1 SGHVS and CDR2 FQNEAQ. Trimming cost V 4 bases and J 0 bases, with 15 bases left between them. CDR3 region: CASSSRVGAMNTEAFF. The CDR3 DNA sequence: TGTGCCAGCAGCTCCAGGGTTGGGGCCATGAACACTGAAGCTTTCTTT.

The chain uses TRBV6-5 and TRBJ1-3; D call uncertain. Germline CDR1 is MNHEY and CDR2 is SVGAGI. V lost 8 bases, J lost 2 bases, and 10 bases lay in between. This CDR3 is 13 amino acids long. As DNA, the CDR3 is TGTGCCAGCTTCGAGGGTGCTGGAAACACCATATATTTT. It encodes CASFEGAGNTIYF.

The V and J genes are TRBV27 and TRBJ2-7; 8 nucleotides align to TRBD1. Trimming took 6 bases from V and 2 from J; bases not matched to a gene: 3. The CDR3 has 13 amino acids. Germline V gene data show CDR1 as MNHEY and CDR2 as SMNVEV (reference sequence). The chain's CDR3 is CASRRTGTYEQYF. The CDR3 DNA sequence: TGTGCCAGCAGGCGGACAGGGACCTACGAGCAGTACTTC.

This clone was observed a handful of times. The rearrangement joins TRBV3-1 (or the pseudogene TRBV3-2) to TRBJ1-3; tentatively, D is TRBD1 (5 bases). Per the germline V gene, CDR1 is LGHDT and CDR2 is YNNKEL (reference sequence). V was trimmed by 3 bases and J by 3 bases, leaving 12 bases between them. The CDR3 has 15 amino acids. CDR3 residues: CASSQAGGIGNTIYF. In nucleotides, the CDR3 is TGTGCCAGCAGCCAGGCGGGGGGTATTGGAAACACCATATATTTT.

Within the sample, this clone is large (0.1 to 1%). The chain has TRBV3-1 (or the pseudogene TRBV3-2) and TRBJ2-7; D gene ambiguous. The germline V and J ends were trimmed by 1 base and 3 bases, with 4 bases remaining between them. The CDR3 length is 12 residues. Germline loops: CDR1 LGHDT, CDR2 YNNKEL (reference sequence). CDR3 loop: CASSQGDYEQYF. The CDR3 coding sequence is TGTGCCAGCAGCCAAGGGGACTACGAGCAGTACTTC.

The rearrangement joins TRBV27 to TRBJ1-6; D is unclear. This CDR3 contains 12 residues. CDR1 MNHEY and CDR2 SMNVEV come from the germline V gene (reference sequence). V was pared by 5 bases and J by 6 bases, with 5 bases between. CDR3 in DNA: TGTGCCAGCAGTCCGATTAATTCACCCCTCCACTTT. It is translated as CASSPINSPLHF.

This clone was seen only once. The chain recombines TRBV7-8 with TRBJ2-3; D gene unclear. CDR1 SGHVS and CDR2 FQNEAQ come from the germline V gene. This CDR3 region has 14 residues. The V and J ends lost 5 bases and 5 bases respectively, with 14 bases between them. The CDR3 loop reads CASSPSPAGDTQYF. In DNA form, the CDR3 reads TGTGCCAGCAGCCCCAGCCCCGCTGGAGATACGCAGTATTTT.

The rearrangement links TRBV4-1 to TRBJ2-4; D is uncertain. The CDR3 totals 15 residues. V was cut by 0 bases and J by 7 bases, with 13 bases left in between. Looked up from germline, CDR1 is MGHRA and CDR2 is YSYEKL. For the CDR3, the DNA is TGCGCCAGCAGCCAAGACATAATAGCTGTGAACATTCAGTACTTC. Its translation: CASSQDIIAVNIQYF.

The chain carries TRBV29-1 and TRBJ1-2; the match to TRBD1 covers 9 bases. With 0 bases clipped from V and 3 bases from J, the junction kept 5 bases outside the gene matches. Germline values: CDR1 SQVTM, CDR2 ANQGSEA. This CDR3 has 15 amino acids. DNA for the CDR3: TGCAGCGTTGAAGAGGCGACAGGGGGTGACTATGGCTACACCTTC. The encoded protein is CSVEEATGGDYGYTF.

The chain recombines TRBV5-6 with TRBJ2-3; D may be TRBD2 (6 bases). Germline-derived CDR1 and CDR2 are SGHDT and YYEEEE. The CDR3 length is 13 residues. Trimming took 3 bases from V and 1 from J, leaving 6 bases between them. CDR3 coding DNA: TGTGCCAGCAGCTGGGGGGGCACAGATACGCAGTATTTT. The encoded protein is CASSWGGTDTQYF. The complete variable domain, with remaining parts taken from reference TRBV5-6 and TRBJ2-3, reads DAGVTQSPTHLIKTRGQQVTLRCSPKSGHDTVSWYQQALGQGPQFIFQYYEEEERQRGNFPDRFSGHQFPNYSSELNVNALLLGDSALYLCASSWGGTDTQYFGPGTRLTVL.

The chain is built from TRBV9 and TRBJ2-1; 9 nucleotides agree with TRBD2. Germline CDR1 and CDR2: SGDLS and YYNGEE. V was clipped by 0 bases and J by 7 bases; unmatched bases: 17. This CDR3 comprises 19 residues. In DNA form, the CDR3 reads TGTGCCAGCAGCGTAGCCCAATATACCAGCGGGGGGCCAAGGAATGAGCAGTTCTTC. Translating it yields CASSVAQYTSGGPRNEQFF.

V is TRBV18 and J is TRBJ2-1; TRBD2 matches 14 bases. Germline CDR1 is KGHSH and CDR2 is LQKENI. The CDR3 covers 16 residues. V gave up 6 bases and J gave up 2 bases; unmatched junction bases: 3. The DNA of the CDR3 is TGTGCCAGCTCGCGGACTAGCGGGGGGACCTACAATGAGCAGTTCTTC. Translation: CASSRTSGGTYNEQFF.

The V gene is TRBV7-9, the J gene TRBJ2-7; possibly TRBD2 for D (5 bases). Trimming pared 1 base from V and 7 bases from J, leaving 17 bases between. The CDR3 consists of 15 residues. Germline assignment: CDR1 SEHNR and CDR2 FQNEAQ (reference sequence). In nucleotides, the CDR3 is TGTGCCAGCAGCTTAGTTATCGGCAGGACGGGAGAGCAGTACTTC. Protein product: CASSLVIGRTGEQYF.

This clone was seen more than once but under ten times. The chain has TRBV5-6 and TRBJ2-1; 8 bases map to TRBD1. Germline loops: CDR1 SGHDT, CDR2 YYEEEE. This CDR3 region has 17 residues. V trimming: 4 bases; J trimming: 3 bases; junction bases outside the gene matches: 12. The CDR3 region is CASSRKPGQVFYNEQFF. The CDR3 bases are TGTGCCAGCAGCAGAAAACCGGGACAGGTCTTCTACAATGAGCAGTTCTTC.

This clone was detected once. The chain is built from TRBV7-9 and TRBJ2-7; the match to TRBD1 covers 7 bases. The CDR3 runs 14 residues. After removal of 6 bases from V and 2 bases from J, the junction contained 7 bases not matched to a gene. The germline CDR1 and CDR2 sequences are SEHNR and FQNEAQ (reference sequence). This CDR3 reads CASRGTESPYEQYF. Here the CDR3 DNA reads TGTGCCAGCAGGGGGACAGAAAGTCCCTACGAGCAGTACTTC.

Only a few counts were recorded for this clone. The V and J genes are TRBV11-3 and TRBJ2-3; D unresolved. The CDR3 contains 13 residues. The V end was cut by 2 bases, the J end by 6 bases, with 9 bases between. Germline V gene lookup returns CDR1 SGHNT and CDR2 YENEEA. CDR3 residues: CASSLFGSDTQYF. The CDR3 DNA sequence: TGTGCCAGCAGCTTATTTGGATCGGATACGCAGTATTTT.

The gene calls are TRBV19 and TRBJ2-7; D not resolved. Trimming pared 6 bases from V and 5 bases from J, leaving 17 bases between. This CDR3 spans 14 amino acids. The germline V gene has CDR1 LNHDA and CDR2 SQIVND (reference sequence). In DNA form, the CDR3 reads TGTGCCAGTAGGACGTTTGCCGCGAGTAACGAGCAGTACTTC. Translation gives CASRTFAASNEQYF.

This chain uses TRBV9 with TRBJ1-3; D not resolved. V was clipped by 0 bases and J by 2 bases, with 9 bases between them. CDR1 SGDLS and CDR2 YYNGEE come from the germline V gene. This CDR3 comprises 15 residues. DNA for the CDR3: TGTGCCAGCAGCGTAGCTTACGGGGCTGGAAACACCATATATTTT. This codes for CASSVAYGAGNTIYF. Drawing the rest from reference TRBV9 and TRBJ1-3, the complete variable domain is DSGVTQTPKHLITATGQRVTLRCSPRSGDLSVYWYQQSLDQGLQFLIQYYNGEERAKGNILERFSAQQFPDLHSELNLSSLELGDSALYFCASSVAYGAGNTIYFGEGSWLTVV.

V is TRBV27 and J is TRBJ2-1, with TRBD1 matching over 7 bases. CDR3 length equals 18 residues. Germline loops: CDR1 MNHEY, CDR2 SMNVEV (reference sequence). V dropped 1 base and J dropped 5; count of bases not matched to a gene: 14. CDR3 nucleotide sequence: TGTGCCAGCAGTTTATGGCCCCCCCGACAGGGTAACAACAATGAGCAGTTCTTC. Its translation is CASSLWPPRQGNNNEQFF.

J is TRBJ2-2 and V is TRBV5-4; D unclear. V lost 2 bases to trimming and J lost 8 bases, with 13 bases between them. Looked up from germline, CDR1 is SGHNT and CDR2 is YYREEE (reference sequence). This CDR3 contains 14 residues. CDR3 in amino acids: CASSFGTAAGELFF. CDR3 bases: TGTGCCAGCAGCTTCGGTACAGCCGCTGGGGAGCTGTTTTTT.

The rearrangement joins TRBV9 to TRBJ1-2; no firm D call. The CDR3 consists of 15 residues. Germline V gene lookup returns CDR1 SGDLS and CDR2 YYNGEE. The ends were cut back, 3 bases at V and 4 bases at J, with 16 bases in the middle. The CDR3 DNA follows: TGTGCCAGCAGCGCCCGGCACAGCGGATCCTATGGCTACACCTTC. Translating gives CASSARHSGSYGYTF.